This T cell receptor beta chain was captured by sequencing in a study of technical replicates of blood from several donors (dated by TCRdb to about 2017). In the case of this clone: Its antigen remains unidentified. No base quality values were provided; no much bigger clone lies one nucleotide off.

The method was the immunoSEQ multiplex PCR assay. TCRdb holds this immuneACCESS table with in-frame rearrangements only. Some clones are missing; in checked studies, unresolved V genes explain under half, and the rest has no known cause. The sample yields about 14,000 clones; more than 80% were counted once. The ten largest account for approximately 12% of the sample. Source material: PBMCs. The TCR was taken from a human donor in good health.

The DNA is as follows: TGTGCCAGTAGTCGGTCTCCAGGGCTTGGCGAGCAGTACTTC. It translates as CASSRSPGLGEQYF. The rearranged chain carries TRBV19 and TRBJ2-7, with TRBD1 tentatively as D gene (5 bases match). V and J lose 5 bases and 6 bases, and a span of 17 bases separates them. Including cysteine and phenylalanine, the CDR3 has 14 amino acids. Only CDR3 DNA is held: 42 bases, read in frame from base 1. CDR1 and CDR2 are read off the germline V gene (reference sequence) as LNHDA and SQIVND. The reference TRBV19 and TRBJ2-7 proteins fill in what lies around the CDR3, so the full variable domain reads DGGITQSPKYLFRKEGQNVTLSCEQNLNHDAMYWYRQDPGQGLRLIYYSQIVNDFQKGDIAEGYSVSREKKESFPLTVTSAQKNPTAFYLCASSRSPGLGEQYFGPGTRLTVT.